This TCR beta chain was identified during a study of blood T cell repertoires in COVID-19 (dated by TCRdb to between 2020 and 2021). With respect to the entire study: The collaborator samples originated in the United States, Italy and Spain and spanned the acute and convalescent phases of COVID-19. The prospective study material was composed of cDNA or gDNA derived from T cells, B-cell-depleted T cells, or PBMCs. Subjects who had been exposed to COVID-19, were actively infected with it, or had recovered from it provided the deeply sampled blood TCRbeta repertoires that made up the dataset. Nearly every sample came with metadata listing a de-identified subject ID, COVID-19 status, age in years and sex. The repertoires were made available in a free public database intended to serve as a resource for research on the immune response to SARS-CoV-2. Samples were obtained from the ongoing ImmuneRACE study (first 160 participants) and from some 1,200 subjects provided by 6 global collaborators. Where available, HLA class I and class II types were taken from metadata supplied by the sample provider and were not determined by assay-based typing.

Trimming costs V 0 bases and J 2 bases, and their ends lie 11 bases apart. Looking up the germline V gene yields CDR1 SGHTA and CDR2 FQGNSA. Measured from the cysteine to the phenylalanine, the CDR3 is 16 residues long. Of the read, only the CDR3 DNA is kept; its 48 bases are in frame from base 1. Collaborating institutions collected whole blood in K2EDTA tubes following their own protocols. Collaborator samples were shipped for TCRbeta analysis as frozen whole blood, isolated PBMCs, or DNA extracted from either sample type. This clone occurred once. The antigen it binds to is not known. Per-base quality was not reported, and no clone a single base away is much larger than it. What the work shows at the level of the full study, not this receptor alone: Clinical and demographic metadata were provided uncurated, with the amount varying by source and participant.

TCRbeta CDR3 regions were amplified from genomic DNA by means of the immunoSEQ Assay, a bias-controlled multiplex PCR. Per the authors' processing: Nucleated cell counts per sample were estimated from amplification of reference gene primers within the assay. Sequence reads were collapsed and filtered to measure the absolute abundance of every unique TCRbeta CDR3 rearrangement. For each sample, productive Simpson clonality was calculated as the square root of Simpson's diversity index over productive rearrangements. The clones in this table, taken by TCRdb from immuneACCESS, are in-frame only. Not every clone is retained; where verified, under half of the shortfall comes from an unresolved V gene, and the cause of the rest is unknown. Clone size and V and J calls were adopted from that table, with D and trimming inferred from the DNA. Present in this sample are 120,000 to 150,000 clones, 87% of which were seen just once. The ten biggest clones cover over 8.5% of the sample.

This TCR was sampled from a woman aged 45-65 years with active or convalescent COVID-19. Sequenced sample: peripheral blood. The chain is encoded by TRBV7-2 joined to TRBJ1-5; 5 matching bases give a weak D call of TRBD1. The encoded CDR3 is CASSLAGRVGNQPQHF. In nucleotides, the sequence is TGTGCCAGCAGCTTAGCTGGCAGGGTGGGCAATCAGCCCCAGCATTTT.